This T cell receptor (beta chain) is from a study of cytomegalovirus exposure and HLA in healthy donors. This clone was detected only a few times. Its antigen is not known. CDR3 length: 14 residues. In germline, CDR1 is SQVTM, CDR2 ANQGSEA. Trimming cost V 6 bases and J 0 bases, with 12 bases left between them. Primers: 60 Vbeta forward and 13 Jbeta reverse. Original handling: There were about 80 million unique TCR beta chains by a later count, and around 10 million of them were shared. Sequencing used immunoSEQ multiplex PCR; TCRdb keeps in-frame clones, though not all of them. V and J calls and clone size are as listed in that table; D and trimming were resolved from the DNA. The sample lists more than 70,000 clones, 60% to 70% occurring once. General study points: A later look showed TCR association rates differing by HLA locus, highest for DRB1 and lowest for HLA-C.

The sequencing sample was made of PBMCs. The TCR sequence derives from a middle-aged man in good health and CMV-seropositive. The rearrangement joins TRBV29-1 to TRBJ1-3; a possible D gene is TRBD1 (6 bases). The CDR3 loop is CSVAGALSGNTIYF. CDR3 nucleotides: TGCAGCGTCGCAGGGGCCCTCTCTGGAAACACCATATATTTT.